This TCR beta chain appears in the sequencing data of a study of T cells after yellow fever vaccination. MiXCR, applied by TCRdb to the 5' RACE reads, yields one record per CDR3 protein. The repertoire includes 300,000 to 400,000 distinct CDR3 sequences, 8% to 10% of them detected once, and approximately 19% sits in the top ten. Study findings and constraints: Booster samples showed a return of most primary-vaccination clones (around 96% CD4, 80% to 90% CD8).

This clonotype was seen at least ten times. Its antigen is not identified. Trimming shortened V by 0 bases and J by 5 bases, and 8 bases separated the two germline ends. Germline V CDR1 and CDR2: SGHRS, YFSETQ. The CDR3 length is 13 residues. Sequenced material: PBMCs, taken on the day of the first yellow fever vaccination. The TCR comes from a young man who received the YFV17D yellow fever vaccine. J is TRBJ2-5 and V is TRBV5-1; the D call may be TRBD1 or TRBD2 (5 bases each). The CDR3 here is CASSLVGDETQYF. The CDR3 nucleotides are TGCGCCAGCAGCTTGGTAGGGGACGAGACCCAGTACTTC.